A selection of T cell receptor beta chains follows, all from one sample in a study of shared clonotypes between healthy human individuals. Repertoires were generated with immunoSEQ multiplex PCR, while TCRdb's copy carries only in-frame clones and drops some. The sample has some 1.5 million clones; approximately 96% are singletons. The specimen sequenced was naive CD4+ T cells sorted from blood. These receptor sequences come from a man aged 30 to 45 in good health. Both conserved end residues are part of each CDR3. Fields, in order: clone size, V gene, D gene, J gene, CDR3 DNA, CDR3 protein. D genes are given only for firm matches. Part of the rows lack a size; the others show once, few, many or a class for expanded clones.

.	TRBV7-9	TRBD1	TRBJ1-4	TGTGCCAGCAGCTGGGGACAGGGCCGTAATGAAAAACTGTTTTTT	CASSWGQGRNEKLFF
.	TRBV19	.	TRBJ1-5	TGTGCCAGTAGTGAGCAGGTGAATCAGCCCCAGCATTTT	CASSEQVNQPQHF
once	TRBV5-6	TRBD1	TRBJ2-5	TGTGCCAGCAGCTTTCGGGGACAGGGGGGAGAGACCCAGTACTTC	CASSFRGQGGETQYF
.	TRBV27	.	TRBJ2-1	TGTGCCAGCAGGCCCGGGACTTCTGAAATTAGGTTCTTC	CASRPGTSEIRFF
.	TRBV5-1	.	TRBJ2-6	TGCGCCAGCAGCTTGGCGATGCGGAGCTCTGGGGCCAACGTCCTGACTTTC	CASSLAMRSSGANVLTF
.	TRBV9	.	TRBJ2-1	TGTGCCAGCACCTCGGGGCCTAACAATGAGCAGTTCTTC	CASTSGPNNEQFF
.	TRBV6-4	TRBD2	TRBJ2-2	TGTGCCAGCAGTGACCTAGCGGGAGTGGGCACCGGGGAGCTGTTTTTT	CASSDLAGVGTGELFF
.	TRBV5-1	.	TRBJ2-7	TGCGCCAGCACCTCGACAGTCCACGAGCAGTACTTC	CASTSTVHEQYF
.	TRBV6-5	.	TRBJ1-3	TGTGCCAGCAAACAAGTTCCCGGGGGCCGGGAGACCATATATTTT	CASKQVPGGRETIYF
.	TRBV27	.	TRBJ2-1	TGTGCCAGCAGTTGGGGACTCGTGAGCTCCTACAATGAGCAGTTCTTC	CASSWGLVSSYNEQFF
once	TRBV28	TRBD1	TRBJ1-1	TGTGCCAGCAACAAGGGGACAGGGAGGGGGAACACTGAAGCTTTCTTT	CASNKGTGRGNTEAFF
.	TRBV6-1	.	TRBJ1-1	TGTGCCAGCGGGGAAGGGGATTGGGCTTTCTTT	CASGEGDWAFF
.	TRBV2	.	TRBJ2-3	TGTGCCAGCAGTGACAGGGGTGAACCGCAGTATTTT	CASSDRGEPQYF
.	TRBV14	.	TRBJ1-1	TGTGCCAGCAGCCGGACCCTTCTTTTGTCTGAAGCTTTCTTT	CASSRTLLLSEAFF
.	TRBV23-1	TRBD1	TRBJ2-7	TGCGCCAGCAGTCAAAGGGACAGGGCAACCTACGAGCAGTACTTC	CASSQRDRATYEQYF
.	TRBV6-1	TRBD1	TRBJ2-3	TGTGCCACAGAACAGGGGGCCAGCACAGATACGCAGTATTTT	CATEQGASTDTQYF
.	TRBV28	TRBD1	TRBJ2-7	TGTGCCAGCAGTTCACCAAACCCCGACAGGGTCGAGCAGTACTTC	CASSSPNPDRVEQYF
.	TRBV18	TRBD2	TRBJ2-7	TGTGCCAGCTCACCAGGGCGACTAGCGGGGGCCTACGAGCAGTACTTC	CASSPGRLAGAYEQYF
.	TRBV11-2	TRBD1	TRBJ2-7	TGTGCCAGCACTAATCCAGGGGGTTCCTCCTACGAGCAGTACTTC	CASTNPGGSSYEQYF
.	TRBV11-3	TRBD2	TRBJ2-5	TGTGCCAGCAGCGCGGGGTGGGGTAGCGGGAGCCTACAAGAGACCCAGTACTTC	CASSAGWGSGSLQETQYF
.	TRBV25-1	.	TRBJ2-6	TGTGCCAGCAGTACCCTAGCTATACCTGGGGCCAACGTCCTGACTTTC	CASSTLAIPGANVLTF
.	TRBV10-3	.	TRBJ1-1	TGTGCCATCAGTGATGGACCCACCCAACAAGCTTTCTTT	CAISDGPTQQAFF
.	TRBV18	TRBD2	TRBJ2-2	TGTGCCAGCTCACCATTGGGACTAGCCTCGAACACCGGGGAGCTGTTTTTT	CASSPLGLASNTGELFF
.	TRBV5-1	TRBD1	TRBJ2-3	TGCGCCAGCAGCTTGGTTGGGGTCTCAGGGGGCAGCACAGATACGCAGTATTTT	CASSLVGVSGGSTDTQYF